The 31 T cell receptor beta chains listed next were all sequenced from one sample in a study of blood T cell repertoires in COVID-19. Repertoires were generated with immunoSEQ multiplex PCR, while TCRdb's copy carries only in-frame clones and drops some. Among 350,000 to 450,000 clones listed, 80% to 90% were seen once. The sequenced material came from peripheral blood. Receptor source: a man aged 40-55 years with acute or convalescent COVID-19.

The chain has TRBV6-5 and TRBJ1-1; D not certain. The V end was cut by 7 bases, the J end by 4 bases, with 7 bases between. The CDR3 covers 11 residues. Per germline, CDR1 MNHEY and CDR2 SVGAGI. CDR3 protein: CASMASTEAFF. CDR3 bases: TGTGCCAGCATGGCTAGCACTGAAGCTTTCTTT.

The chain joins TRBV7-8 to TRBJ1-4; D perhaps matches TRBD1 (5 bases). Trimming took off 5 bases at V and 5 bases at J, with 9 bases between the two ends. Germline V gives CDR1 SGHVS, CDR2 FQNEAQ. The CDR3 consists of 13 residues. In DNA, the CDR3 is TGTGCCAGCAGCCGGGGGGAAAATGAAAAACTGTTTTTT. Amino acids: CASSRGENEKLFF. Together with reference TRBV7-8 and TRBJ1-4, the CDR3 gives the full variable domain: GAGVSQSPRYKVAKRGQDVALRCDPISGHVSLFWYQQALGQGPEFLTYFQNEAQLDKSGLPSDRFFAERPEGSVSTLKIQRTQQEDSAVYLCASSRGENEKLFFGSGTQLSVL.

J is TRBJ2-5 and V is TRBV19, with 7 bases that match TRBD1. Germline CDR1 reads LNHDA; CDR2 reads SQIVND (reference sequence). The CDR3 has 14 residues. V lost 3 bases and J lost 3; bases outside the gene matches: 4. CDR3 protein: CASSIGTGEETQYF. The DNA of the CDR3 is TGTGCCAGTAGTATTGGAACAGGGGAAGAGACCCAGTACTTC.

The genes are TRBV29-1 and TRBJ2-2, with D perhaps matching TRBD1 (7 bases). The CDR3 is made up of 14 amino acids. Germline values: CDR1 SQVTM, CDR2 ANQGSEA. V dropped 7 bases and J dropped 7 bases, with 19 bases sitting between them. CDR3 DNA sequence: TGCAGCGAACCGGGAGAGGGGGCGGGCGGGGAGCTGTTTTTT. It codes for CSEPGEGAGGELFF.

The chain is built from TRBV7-2 and TRBJ1-2; 8 nucleotides agree with TRBD1. The CDR3 covers 15 residues. The germline V gene has CDR1 SGHTA and CDR2 FQGNSA. J gave up 0 bases and V 3 bases, and 3 bases lay outside the gene matches. This CDR3 is CASSFGQGANYGYTF. The DNA for the CDR3 is TGTGCCAGCAGCTTCGGACAGGGTGCTAACTATGGCTACACCTTC.

The chain is built from TRBV3-1 (or the pseudogene TRBV3-2) and TRBJ1-1; unclear D gene. The CDR3 is 17 amino acids. CDR1 is LGHDT and CDR2 is YNNKEL in the germline V gene (reference sequence). The germline V and J ends were trimmed by 0 bases and 2 bases, with 16 bases remaining between them. CDR3 region: CASSQDSRLLNNTEAFF. The CDR3 coding sequence is TGTGCCAGCAGCCAAGATTCCCGACTCCTGAATAACACTGAAGCTTTCTTT.

The gene calls are TRBV6-2 or TRBV6-3 and TRBJ1-1; TRBD1 is a possible D gene (6 bases). This CDR3 region has 12 residues. Germline-derived CDR1 and CDR2 are MNHEY and SVGEGT. V was trimmed by 3 bases and J by 11 bases, leaving 13 bases between them. The CDR3, as DNA: TGTGCCAGCAGTTATCAGGGGCCCGCGGCTTTCTTT. This codes for CASSYQGPAAFF.

The CDR3 protein is CASSPQPGSNQPQHF. The CDR3 DNA follows: TGTGCCAGCAGCCCGCAACCAGGAAGCAATCAGCCCCAGCATTTT. J is TRBJ1-5 and V is TRBV3-1 (or the pseudogene TRBV3-2); D remains ambiguous. The CDR3 is 15 amino acids. Germline V CDR1 and CDR2: LGHDT, YNNKEL (reference sequence). The V and J ends lost 4 bases and 1 base respectively, with 11 bases between them.

This clone was observed a single time. The chain uses TRBV10-3 and TRBJ1-1; D not certain. The CDR3 consists of 13 residues. Germline V gene sequence: CDR1 ENHRY, CDR2 SYGVKD. Trimming removed 3 bases from V and 6 bases from J, with 11 bases in between. This chain's CDR3 is CAISEREGPEAFF. CDR3 DNA: TGTGCCATCAGTGAAAGGGAGGGCCCTGAAGCTTTCTTT.

V usage is TRBV29-1 and J usage is TRBJ2-2; 7 positions match TRBD2. CDR1 SQVTM and CDR2 ANQGSEA come from the germline V gene. This CDR3 has 15 amino acids. Germline trimming cut 5 bases from V and 4 bases from J; bases unmatched to any gene: 10. The CDR3 loop is CSVLAPRGGTGELFF. The CDR3 region has the DNA TGCAGCGTTTTGGCCCCTCGCGGGGGCACCGGGGAGCTGTTTTTT.

The chain employs TRBV10-3 and TRBJ1-1; D is undetermined. CDR3 length: 15 residues. V gave up 3 bases and J gave up 1 base, with 12 bases separating them. The germline V gene has CDR1 ENHRY and CDR2 SYGVKD. The CDR3 DNA reads as TGTGCCATCAGTGAAGGGTTGGGAGAGAACACTGAAGCTTTCTTT. This codes for CAISEGLGENTEAFF.

The rearrangement uses TRBV5-1 and TRBJ1-2, with D uncertain. CDR3 length equals 15 residues. CDR1 is SGHRS, CDR2 YFSETQ, per germline. The germline V and J ends were trimmed by 2 bases and 0 bases, with 11 bases remaining between them. CDR3 residues: CASSLSTTTNYGYTF. DNA of the CDR3: TGCGCCAGCAGCTTATCTACCACCACTAACTATGGCTACACCTTC.

In nucleotides, the CDR3 is TGTGCCAGCAGTACTACAGGGGGCGCCGGGGCTGAAGCTTTCTTT. This gives the protein CASSTTGGAGAEAFF. The rearrangement links TRBV2 to TRBJ1-1; 9 nucleotides line up with TRBD1. The CDR3 length is 15 residues. The germline gives CDR1 SNHLY, CDR2 FYNNEI. V trimming: 5 bases; J trimming: 6 bases; junction bases outside the gene matches: 10.

V usage is TRBV7-9 and J usage is TRBJ1-2; 8 nucleotides align to TRBD1. The CDR3 consists of 14 residues. The V gene end was trimmed by 5 bases and the J gene end by 2 bases; junction bases not matched to a gene: 4. The V gene's germline CDR1 is SEHNR and CDR2 FQNEAQ (reference sequence). The CDR3 DNA sequence: TGTGCCAGCAGCGCCGGACAGGGAAACTATGGCTACACCTTC. Translation gives CASSAGQGNYGYTF. Drawing the rest from reference TRBV7-9 and TRBJ1-2, the complete variable domain is DTGVSQNPRHKITKRGQNVTFRCDPISEHNRLYWYRQTLGQGPEFLTYFQNEAQLEKSRLLSDRFSAERPKGSFSTLEIQRTEQGDSAMYLCASSAGQGNYGYTFGSGTRLTVV.

The chain uses TRBV7-3 and TRBJ2-7; D unresolved. The V gene's germline CDR1 is SGHTA and CDR2 FQGTGA. This CDR3 is built from 11 residues. V lost 5 bases to trimming and J lost 6 bases, with 8 bases between them. CDR3 sequence reads: CASSNSIEQYF. The CDR3 nucleotides read TGTGCCAGCAGCAACTCGATCGAGCAGTACTTC.

In this sample, this clone turned up a few times. The V gene is TRBV4-1, the J gene TRBJ1-5; D perhaps matches TRBD1 (5 bases). Germline CDR1 reads MGHRA; CDR2 reads YSYEKL. The ends were cut back, 1 base at V and 6 bases at J, with 13 bases in the middle. This CDR3 comprises 15 residues. CDR3: CASSQVGGEGQPQHF. In DNA, the CDR3 is TGCGCCAGCAGCCAAGTCGGGGGGGAAGGTCAGCCCCAGCATTTT.

Turning to this clone: The same CDR3 can be traced to other DNA sequences in this sample. The chain combines TRBV3-1 (or the pseudogene TRBV3-2) with TRBJ1-2; unclear D gene. CDR1 LGHDT and CDR2 YNNKEL come from the germline V gene (reference sequence). The CDR3 consists of 13 residues. V lost 0 bases and J lost 7, with 9 bases in between. The CDR3 nucleotides are TGTGCCAGCAGCCAAGATAGAGGGTCTGGCTACACCTTC. This translates into CASSQDRGSGYTF.

The genes are TRBV11-1 and TRBJ1-1; D gene ambiguous. Germline CDR1 reads SGHAT; CDR2 reads FQDESV (reference sequence). The CDR3 loop spans 13 amino acids. The ends were cut back, 6 bases at V and 10 bases at J, with 18 bases in the middle. The CDR3 nucleotides read TGTGCCAGCAGTATAAGACGGGGTTCCTCAGCTTTCTTT. This encodes CASSIRRGSSAFF. Complete variable domain (other parts from reference TRBV11-1 and TRBJ1-1): EAEVAQSPRYKITEKSQAVAFWCDPISGHATLYWYRQILGQGPELLVQFQDESVVDDSQLPKDRFSAERLKGVDSTLKIQPAELGDSAMYLCASSIRRGSSAFFGQGTRLTVV.

V and J are TRBV6-2 or TRBV6-3 and TRBJ2-7; the D gene is possibly TRBD1 (6 bases). This CDR3 comprises 17 residues. Per the germline V gene, CDR1 is MNHEY and CDR2 is SVGEGT. The V and J ends lost 4 bases and 2 bases respectively, with 21 bases between them. The CDR3: CASSFFRSQGIPYEQYF. CDR3 DNA sequence: TGTGCCAGCAGTTTTTTCCGATCACAGGGAATACCCTACGAGCAGTACTTC.

V and J are TRBV4-3 and TRBJ1-4, with 8 bases lining up with TRBD1. The CDR3 totals 15 residues. The junction had 5 bases not matched to a gene; V was cut back by 0 bases and J by 8 bases. Germline V lookup: CDR1 LGHNA, CDR2 YSLEER. The CDR3 DNA reads TGCGCCAGCAGCCAAGACAAACAGGGGGGAGAAAAACTGTTTTTT. It specifies CASSQDKQGGEKLFF.

The rearrangement uses TRBV10-1 and TRBJ1-1, with a weak D call TRBD1 (6 bases). V dropped 9 bases and J dropped 4 bases, with 21 bases sitting between them. In germline, CDR1 is WNHNN, CDR2 SYGVQD (reference sequence). CDR3 size: 15 residues. CDR3 sequence: CASPVPGTLCTEAFF. For the CDR3, the DNA is TGCGCCAGTCCCGTACCCGGGACATTATGCACTGAAGCTTTCTTT.

This rearrangement joins TRBV30 to TRBJ1-6; D may be TRBD1 (5 bases). The CDR3 extends over 14 amino acids. V gave up 5 bases and J gave up 7 bases, with 15 bases separating them. CDR1 and CDR2 (germline): GTSNPN, SVGIG (reference sequence). The CDR3 loop reads CAWGGSGPNSPLHF. The CDR3 nucleotides read TGTGCCTGGGGGGGGAGCGGGCCAAATTCACCCCTCCACTTT. Full variable domain (remainder filled in from reference TRBV30 and TRBJ1-6): SQTIHQWPATLVQPVGSPLSLECTVEGTSNPNLYWYRQAAGRGLQLLFYSVGIGQISSEVPQNLSASRPQDRQFILSSKKLLLSDSGFYLCAWGGSGPNSPLHFGNGTRLTVT.

The chain joins TRBV28 to TRBJ2-2; 9 positions match TRBD1. Trimming removed 2 bases from V and 2 bases from J; junction bases left unmatched: 18. Germline CDR1 and CDR2: MDHEN and SYDVKM. The CDR3 spans 21 residues. This CDR3 reads CASSLRPWDREADRNTGELFF. CDR3 DNA: TGTGCCAGCAGTTTACGTCCCTGGGACAGGGAGGCCGATAGAAACACCGGGGAGCTGTTTTTT.

The sample holds one count of this clone. The rearrangement joins TRBV19 to TRBJ2-7; D remains ambiguous. CDR1 and CDR2 (germline): LNHDA, SQIVND (reference sequence). The CDR3 consists of 13 residues. V lost 1 base and J 5 bases, leaving 9 bases between the germline ends. In DNA form, the CDR3 reads TGTGCCAGTAGTATAGTAGAGTCCCACGAGCAGTACTTC. Amino acids: CASSIVESHEQYF.

This sequence joins TRBV5-1 and TRBJ1-1, with 7 bases aligning to TRBD1. CDR1 is SGHRS and CDR2 is YFSETQ in the germline V gene. V gave up 3 bases and J gave up 11 bases; unmatched junction bases: 16. There are 15 residues in the CDR3. Here the CDR3 reads CASSSMQGGEGRAFF. CDR3 DNA sequence: TGCGCCAGCAGCTCAATGCAGGGGGGAGAGGGTCGGGCTTTCTTT.

Note on this clone: The sample has other DNA sequences that encode this CDR3 too. V gene TRBV19 combines with J gene TRBJ1-1; D is undetermined. This CDR3 region has 13 residues. Between the trimmed V and J ends, which lost 3 bases and 3 bases, there was a span of 8 bases. CDR1 is LNHDA and CDR2 is SQIVND in the germline V gene (reference sequence). CDR3 DNA: TGTGCCAGTAGTATTACGGCGGACACTGAAGCTTTCTTT. Translation gives CASSITADTEAFF.

This chain links TRBV11-2 with TRBJ1-1; D gene uncertain. V dropped 4 bases and J dropped 1 base, with 7 bases sitting between them. Germline CDR1 and CDR2: SGHAT and FQNNGV. The CDR3 has 13 amino acids. Written as DNA, the CDR3 is TGTGCCAGCAGCTCTTCCCCGAACACTGAAGCTTTCTTT. Its translation: CASSSSPNTEAFF. The variable domain in full, with the rest retrieved from reference TRBV11-2 and TRBJ1-1, is EAGVAQSPRYKIIEKRQSVAFWCNPISGHATLYWYQQILGQGPKLLIQFQNNGVVDDSQLPKDRFSAERLKGVDSTLKIQPAKLEDSAVYLCASSSSPNTEAFFGQGTRLTVV.

The chain joins TRBV5-5 to TRBJ1-1; 9 nucleotides align to TRBD1. The CDR3 length is 16 residues. CDR1 and CDR2 (germline): SGHKS, YYEKEE (reference sequence). Germline trimming cut 4 bases from V and 0 bases from J; bases unmatched to any gene: 7. The CDR3 bases are TGTGCCAGCAGCGGAGGGACAGGGAATTTGAACACTGAAGCTTTCTTT. Its protein product is CASSGGTGNLNTEAFF.

The chain combines TRBV11-3 with TRBJ1-1; tentatively, D is TRBD1 (6 bases). The CDR3 sequence is 13 residues long. V was pared by 5 bases and J by 4 bases, with 11 bases between. The V gene's germline CDR1 is SGHNT and CDR2 YENEEA. CDR3 protein: CASSQGSGTEAFF. The DNA of the CDR3 is TGTGCCAGCAGCCAGGGGTCTGGCACTGAAGCTTTCTTT.

The chain couples TRBV5-1 to TRBJ2-3; weak D call: TRBD2 (5 bases). The CDR3 consists of 14 residues. The germline gives CDR1 SGHRS, CDR2 YFSETQ. V dropped 4 bases and J dropped 0 bases, with 9 bases sitting between them. DNA of the CDR3: TGCGCCAGCAGCGGGAGTCATAGCACAGATACGCAGTATTTT. It specifies CASSGSHSTDTQYF.

The chain couples TRBV4-1 to TRBJ1-5; TRBD1 might be the D (6 bases). Germline values: CDR1 MGHRA, CDR2 YSYEKL. V gave up 0 bases and J gave up 6 bases, with 12 bases separating them. There are 15 residues in the CDR3. DNA of the CDR3: TGCGCCAGCAGCCAAGAGCCCAGGGGTGGTCAGCCCCAGCATTTT. Encoded protein: CASSQEPRGGQPQHF.